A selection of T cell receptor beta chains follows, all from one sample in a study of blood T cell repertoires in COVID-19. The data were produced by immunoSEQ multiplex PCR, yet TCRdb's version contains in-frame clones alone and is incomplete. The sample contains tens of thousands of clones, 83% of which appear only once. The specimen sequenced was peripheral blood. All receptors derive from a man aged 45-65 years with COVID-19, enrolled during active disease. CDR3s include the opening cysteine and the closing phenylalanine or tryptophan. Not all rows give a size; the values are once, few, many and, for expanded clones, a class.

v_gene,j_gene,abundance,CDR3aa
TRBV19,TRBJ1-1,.,CASSIMGGTEAFF
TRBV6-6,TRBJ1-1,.,CASTVEGDTEAFF
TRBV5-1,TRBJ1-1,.,CASSLEVGGTEAFF
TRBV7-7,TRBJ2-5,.,CASSLAGVQETQYF
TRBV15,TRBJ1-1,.,CATSRGSLGTEAFF
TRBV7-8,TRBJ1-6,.,CASQRGNSPLHF
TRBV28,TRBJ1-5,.,CASSLLGQSRDQPQHF
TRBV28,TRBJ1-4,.,CASSSHPGEKLFF
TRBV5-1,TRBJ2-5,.,CASSLTSGRETQYF
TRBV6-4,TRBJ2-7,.,CDRGDHEQYF
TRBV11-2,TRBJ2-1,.,CASSGGLTSGISYNEQFF
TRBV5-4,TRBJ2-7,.,CASSLTGGPYEQYF
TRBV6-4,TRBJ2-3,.,CASNLIQQSTDTQYF
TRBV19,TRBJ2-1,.,CASSIEGSGSFVYNEQFF
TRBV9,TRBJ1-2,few,CASSAPGRNYGYTF
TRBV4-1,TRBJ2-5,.,CASSQDLVGETQYF
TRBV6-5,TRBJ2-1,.,CASSATSGSGEQFF
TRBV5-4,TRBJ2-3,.,CASSPGLAGTDTQYF
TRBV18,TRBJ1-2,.,CASSPVKGIVTHGYTF
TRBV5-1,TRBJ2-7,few,CASSSGTGYEQYF
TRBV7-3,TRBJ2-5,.,CASSRGSQETQYF